The 32 T cell receptor beta chains presented below share a single source sample, sequenced in a study of blood T cell repertoires in COVID-19. Assay: immunoSEQ multiplex PCR; the TCRdb copy retains only in-frame clones and omits some. The sample carries 140,000 to 150,000 clones, 75% to 90% recorded once. The sample consisted of peripheral blood. The source is a man younger than 35 with COVID-19, enrolled during active disease.

Details on this clone: At one of its ends the junction is not consistent with the germline gene, which may arise from a read error. The chain joins TRBV5-6 to TRBJ1-4; unclear D gene. The CDR3 runs 14 residues. In germline, CDR1 is SGHDT, CDR2 YYEEEE. The CDR3 bases are TGTGCCAGCAGCTTGGGTATGAGAGATGAAAAACTGCTTTTT. It codes for CASSLGMRDEKLLF.

The V and J genes are TRBV10-2 and TRBJ2-1; TRBD1 matches at 12 bases. The J segment lost 1 base and the V segment lost 7 bases, leaving 17 bases of the junction unmatched. The CDR3 has 20 amino acids. From germline, CDR1 is WSHSY and CDR2 SAAADI. Here the CDR3 reads CASISERDRGPLGSYNEQFF. CDR3 DNA: TGCGCCAGCATTAGTGAGAGGGACAGGGGGCCTTTAGGATCCTACAATGAGCAGTTCTTC.

The rearrangement uses TRBV29-1 and TRBJ2-7; D perhaps matches TRBD2 (6 bases). The germline gives CDR1 SQVTM, CDR2 ANQGSEA. There are 13 residues in the CDR3. The ends were cut back, 4 bases at V and 2 bases at J, with 12 bases in the middle. Here the CDR3 reads CSVVASDAYEQYF. The CDR3 region has the DNA TGCAGCGTTGTGGCTAGCGATGCCTACGAGCAGTACTTC.

V usage is TRBV27 and J usage is TRBJ1-5; 7 bases are shared with TRBD1. This CDR3 is 15 amino acids long. The ends lost 5 bases at V and 5 bases at J; junction bases unmatched: 9. Per the germline V gene, CDR1 is MNHEY and CDR2 is SMNVEV (reference sequence). CDR3 in DNA: TGTGCCAGCAGTCCAAGGGGGCGGATGTATCAGCCCCAGCATTTT. Protein product: CASSPRGRMYQPQHF.

The chain recombines TRBV7-8 with TRBJ1-5, with 7 bases aligning to TRBD1. Germline loops: CDR1 SGHVS, CDR2 FQNEAQ. V dropped 1 base and J dropped 3; count of bases not matched to a gene: 3. The CDR3 totals 15 residues. CDR3 sequence reads: CASSLEGAFNQPQHF. The CDR3 nucleotides read TGTGCCAGCAGCTTAGAGGGGGCTTTCAATCAGCCCCAGCATTTT. The entire variable domain, with the rest obtained from reference TRBV7-8 and TRBJ1-5, is as follows: GAGVSQSPRYKVAKRGQDVALRCDPISGHVSLFWYQQALGQGPEFLTYFQNEAQLDKSGLPSDRFFAERPEGSVSTLKIQRTQQEDSAVYLCASSLEGAFNQPQHFGDGTRLSIL.

V gene TRBV5-4 combines with J gene TRBJ2-5; 9 bases agree with TRBD1. The CDR3 contains 15 residues. The ends lost 0 bases at V and 3 bases at J; junction bases unmatched: 3. The germline gives CDR1 SGHNT, CDR2 YYREEE (reference sequence). The CDR3 sequence is CASSLAGQGEETQYF. The CDR3 nucleotides are TGTGCCAGCAGCTTGGCGGGACAGGGAGAAGAGACCCAGTACTTC.

With respect to this clone: Additional DNA sequences in this sample encode the identical CDR3. The chain carries TRBV29-1 and TRBJ2-5; the match to TRBD2 covers 7 bases. CDR1 and CDR2 (germline): SQVTM, ANQGSEA. The V and J ends lost 3 bases and 2 bases, in that order; junction bases with no gene match: 3. The CDR3 is made up of 13 amino acids. The CDR3 sequence is CSVDSGSQETQYF. As DNA, the CDR3 is TGCAGCGTTGATAGCGGGTCTCAAGAGACCCAGTACTTC.

The chain has TRBV4-1 and TRBJ1-1; possible D gene TRBD1, 5 bases. The CDR3 runs 15 residues. Germline V CDR1 and CDR2: MGHRA, YSYEKL. Trimming left V 4 bases short and J 3 bases short, with 15 bases between. CDR3 nucleotide sequence: TGCGCCAGCAGCCTTTACTGGGGCGCAGACACTGAAGCTTTCTTT. As protein: CASSLYWGADTEAFF.

The chain combines TRBV9 with TRBJ2-3, with D possibly matching TRBD2 (6 bases). Trimming shortened V by 0 bases and J by 0 bases, and 14 bases separated the two germline ends. Germline V gene lookup returns CDR1 SGDLS and CDR2 YYNGEE. This CDR3 comprises 17 residues. CDR3 protein: CASSVESSGRSTDTQYF. CDR3 bases: TGTGCCAGCAGCGTAGAGAGTAGCGGTCGGAGCACAGATACGCAGTATTTT.

The chain uses TRBV20-1 and TRBJ2-1; TRBD1 might be the D (6 bases). V lost 5 bases, J lost 10 bases, and 12 bases lay in between. The germline V gene encodes CDR1 DFQATT and CDR2 SNEGSKA (reference sequence). This CDR3 has 11 amino acids. The CDR3, as DNA: TGCAGTGCTCCTTGGGGGCGCGAGCAGTTCTTC. It translates to CSAPWGREQFF.

Details on this clone: Sequence at one end of the junction differs from germline and may be a read error. The rearrangement uses TRBV7-2 and TRBJ1-4; D remains unclear. Germline CDR1 reads SGHTA; CDR2 reads FQGNSA. This CDR3 is 16 amino acids long. The CDR3 DNA follows: TGTGCCAGCAGCTTAGCTGTAACAGCTGCTAATGAAAAACTGCTTTTT. It specifies CASSLAVTAANEKLLF. The complete variable domain, with remaining parts taken from reference TRBV7-2 and TRBJ1-4, reads GAGVSQSPSNKVTEKGKDVELRCDPISGHTALYWYRQSLGQGLEFLIYFQGNSAPDKSGLPSDRFSAERTGGSVSTLTIQRTQQEDSAVYLCASSLAVTAANEKLLFGSGTQLSVL.

The chain recombines TRBV6-5 with TRBJ2-3; no clear D gene. The V gene lost 6 bases and the J gene lost 1 base, with 8 bases spanning the gap. CDR1 MNHEY and CDR2 SVGAGI come from the germline V gene. This CDR3 is built from 13 residues. The CDR3, as DNA: TGTGCCAGCAGGACATACGGCACAGATACGCAGTATTTT. It encodes CASRTYGTDTQYF.

The V and J genes are TRBV28 and TRBJ1-2; TRBD1 agrees at 8 bases. The V segment lost 4 bases and the J segment 8 bases; nucleotides outside the gene matches: 15. The CDR3 length is 16 residues. Germline V CDR1 and CDR2: MDHEN, SYDVKM. CDR3 nucleotide sequence: TGTGCCAGCAGTTGGCCGGGACAGGCCCTTTTGGGGGGCTACACCTTC. Protein product: CASSWPGQALLGGYTF.

This chain connects TRBV9 to TRBJ2-7, with 7 positions matching TRBD1. Per germline, CDR1 SGDLS and CDR2 YYNGEE. The junction had 5 bases not matched to a gene; V was cut back by 3 bases and J by 2 bases. The CDR3 has 14 amino acids. Here the CDR3 reads CASSASGTAYEQYF. The CDR3 region has the DNA TGTGCCAGCAGCGCCTCCGGGACAGCCTACGAGCAGTACTTC. Full variable domain (outside the CDR3, taken from reference TRBV9 and TRBJ2-7): DSGVTQTPKHLITATGQRVTLRCSPRSGDLSVYWYQQSLDQGLQFLIQYYNGEERAKGNILERFSAQQFPDLHSELNLSSLELGDSALYFCASSASGTAYEQYFGPGTRLTVT.

As regards this clone: A read error may account for a junction end that differs from germline. The rearrangement links TRBV4-1 to TRBJ1-4, with D possibly matching TRBD1 (5 bases). The germline CDR1 and CDR2 sequences are MGHRA and YSYEKL. The CDR3 runs to 15 residues. CDR3: CASSQGGTGGEKLLF. As DNA, the CDR3 is TGCGCCAGCAGCCAAGGGGGTACAGGTGGTGAAAAACTGCTTTTT.

This chain links TRBV27 with TRBJ2-7; 13 bases align to TRBD2. CDR3 length equals 17 residues. Germline trimming cut 4 bases from V and 1 base from J; bases unmatched to any gene: 7. The V gene's germline CDR1 is MNHEY and CDR2 SMNVEV (reference sequence). The CDR3 sequence: CASSSTSGRLLSYEQYF. CDR3 sequence (DNA): TGTGCCAGCAGTTCGACTAGCGGGAGGCTATTATCCTACGAGCAGTACTTC.

The gene calls are TRBV24-1 and TRBJ2-2; tentatively, D is TRBD1 (5 bases). Trimming shortened V by 1 base and J by 11 bases, and 19 bases separated the two germline ends. CDR3 length: 16 amino acids. The germline V gene has CDR1 KGHDR and CDR2 SFDVKD. The CDR3, as DNA: TGTGCCACCAGTGATTTTGGAGACAGAGGTTTAGGAGAGCTGTTTTTT. Protein product: CATSDFGDRGLGELFF.

The chain employs TRBV4-3 and TRBJ2-7, with D possibly TRBD2 on 5 matching bases. Germline loops: CDR1 LGHNA, CDR2 YSLEER. V lost 0 bases, J lost 5 bases, and 8 bases lay in between. This CDR3 is built from 13 residues. CDR3 sequence reads: CASSQDHGDEQYF. The DNA for the CDR3 is TGCGCCAGCAGCCAAGATCACGGGGACGAGCAGTACTTC.

The V gene is TRBV29-1, the J gene TRBJ2-7; 7 bases line up with TRBD2. CDR1 and CDR2 from the germline V gene are SQVTM and ANQGSEA. This CDR3 region has 13 residues. The J segment lost 2 bases and the V segment lost 8 bases, leaving 9 bases of the junction unmatched. The CDR3 region has the DNA TGCAGCTTTAGACTAGCCCGAACCTACGAGCAGTACTTC. This gives the protein CSFRLARTYEQYF.

This rearrangement joins TRBV21-1 to TRBJ2-1; TRBD2 is the table's D call and was not checked against the DNA. TRBV21-1 is an annotated pseudogene. This CDR3 is built from 17 residues. The CDR3 loop is CASSNRGYNFSYNEQFF. As DNA, the CDR3 is TGTGCCAGCAGCAATAGAGGATACAACTTCTCCTACAATGAGCAGTTCTTC.

The chain uses TRBV18 and TRBJ2-5, with D perhaps matching TRBD2 (5 bases). The length of the CDR3 is 14 residues. Germline V gene data show CDR1 as KGHSH and CDR2 as LQKENI. V lost 6 bases and J 3 bases, leaving 14 bases between the germline ends. The CDR3 sequence is CASSPTTSKETQYF. The CDR3, as DNA: TGTGCCAGCTCCCCGACTACCAGCAAAGAGACCCAGTACTTC.

This chain links TRBV11-2 with TRBJ2-4, with 9 bases matching TRBD1. V was clipped by 5 bases and J by 0 bases; unmatched bases: 5. CDR1 SGHAT and CDR2 FQNNGV come from the germline V gene. This CDR3 comprises 16 residues. The DNA of the CDR3 is TGTGCCAGCAGCGCACGGACAGGGGCAGCCAAAAACATTCAGTACTTC. This gives the protein CASSARTGAAKNIQYF. The full variable domain, in which reference TRBV11-2 and TRBJ2-4 provide the parts outside the CDR3, is EAGVAQSPRYKIIEKRQSVAFWCNPISGHATLYWYQQILGQGPKLLIQFQNNGVVDDSQLPKDRFSAERLKGVDSTLKIQPAKLEDSAVYLCASSARTGAAKNIQYFGAGTRLSVL.

This clone was observed a single time. CDR3 DNA sequence: TGTGCCAGCAGCCCCGGGACTAGCGCCACCGGGGAGCTGTTTTTT. Encoded protein: CASSPGTSATGELFF. The chain carries TRBV5-8 and TRBJ2-2; TRBD2 matches at 10 bases. Germline CDR1 reads SGHTS; CDR2 reads YDEGEE. The CDR3 has 15 amino acids. Trimming took 4 bases from V and 4 from J; bases not matched to a gene: 4.

This clone appeared a few times. CDR3 in DNA: TGTGCCAGCAGTTTATACAGGCTCGCGAACACTGAAGCTTTCTTT. Protein: CASSLYRLANTEAFF. The chain uses TRBV28 and TRBJ1-1, with a tentative D call TRBD1 (5 bases). Germline V gene data show CDR1 as MDHEN and CDR2 as SYDVKM. The length of the CDR3 is 15 residues. Trimming shortened V by 1 base and J by 1 base, and 10 bases separated the two germline ends.

The V call is TRBV28, the J call TRBJ1-5; D perhaps matches TRBD1 (6 bases). V was cut by 5 bases and J by 11 bases, with 13 bases left in between. Germline CDR1 reads MDHEN; CDR2 reads SYDVKM. CDR3 length equals 12 residues. The CDR3 region has the DNA TGTGCCAGCAGTACAGGGCCCCGGACCCAGCATTTT. This codes for CASSTGPRTQHF.

The chain carries TRBV18 and TRBJ2-7; 8 nucleotides match TRBD1. The CDR3 is 14 amino acids. With 0 bases clipped from V and 3 bases from J, the junction kept 1 base outside the gene matches. Germline V lookup: CDR1 KGHSH, CDR2 LQKENI. The DNA of the CDR3 is TGTGCCAGCTCACCACCCGGACAGGGCTACGAGCAGTACTTC. Translated: CASSPPGQGYEQYF.

This rearrangement joins TRBV7-9 to TRBJ2-1; TRBD1 might be the D (5 bases). The CDR3 length is 13 residues. The germline V and J ends were trimmed by 5 bases and 10 bases, with 15 bases remaining between them. CDR1 SEHNR and CDR2 FQNEAQ come from the germline V gene (reference sequence). The CDR3 DNA reads TGTGCCAGCAGCCTCCAATTGGGGCGGGAGCAGTTCTTC. It codes for CASSLQLGREQFF.

Written as DNA, the CDR3 is TGTGCCAGTAGTACCCAGGGTTACTCCTACGAGCAGTACTTC. Residues: CASSTQGYSYEQYF. V gene TRBV19 combines with J gene TRBJ2-7, with a tentative D call TRBD1 (5 bases). This CDR3 comprises 14 residues. Trimming stripped 4 bases from V and 0 bases from J, with 10 bases between. The germline V gene encodes CDR1 LNHDA and CDR2 SQIVND (reference sequence).

Only a few counts were recorded for this clone. The CDR3 is CASSDGARNQPQHF. Here the CDR3 DNA reads TGTGCCAGCAGTGACGGGGCGCGCAATCAGCCCCAGCATTTT. The rearrangement links TRBV6-4 to TRBJ1-5; D might be TRBD1 (5 bases). Germline V gene data show CDR1 as MRHNA and CDR2 as SNTAGT. The CDR3 totals 14 residues. The V end lost 2 bases, the J end lost 2 bases, and 7 bases lay between the germline ends.

With respect to this clone: A read error may produce the germline difference seen at one junction end. The genes are TRBV11-2 and TRBJ1-4; 8 nucleotides align to TRBD1. Germline loops: CDR1 SGHAT, CDR2 FQNNGV. This CDR3 contains 15 residues. DNA of the CDR3: TGTGCCAGCAGCTTAGGGACAGGGAAGAATGAAAAACTGCTTTTT. Encoded protein: CASSLGTGKNEKLLF.

This chain uses TRBV7-2 with TRBJ1-5; 9 positions agree with TRBD1. The CDR3 runs 15 residues. Unmatched junction bases numbered 5, after V lost 4 bases and J lost 4 bases. Germline V CDR1 and CDR2: SGHTA, FQGNSA. CDR3 sequence reads: CASSSGTGRNQPQHF. In DNA form, the CDR3 reads TGTGCCAGCAGCTCAGGGACAGGGCGGAATCAGCCCCAGCATTTT. Using reference TRBV7-2 and TRBJ1-5 for the parts outside the CDR3, the full variable domain is GAGVSQSPSNKVTEKGKDVELRCDPISGHTALYWYRQSLGQGLEFLIYFQGNSAPDKSGLPSDRFSAERTGGSVSTLTIQRTQQEDSAVYLCASSSGTGRNQPQHFGDGTRLSIL.

Notes on this clone: One end of the junction is discordant with germline, which a read error may explain. This rearrangement joins TRBV2 to TRBJ1-4; 7 bases are shared with TRBD1. Germline CDR1 reads SNHLY; CDR2 reads FYNNEI. CDR3 length: 13 residues. The CDR3 nucleotides read TGTGCCAGTCTCCGGGACAGAGATGAAAAACTGCTTTTT. This sequence encodes CASLRDRDEKLLF. Full variable domain (outside the CDR3, taken from reference TRBV2 and TRBJ1-4): EPEVTQTPSHQVTQMGQEVILRCVPISNHLYFYWYRQILGQKVEFLVSFYNNEISEKSEIFDDQFSVERPDGSNFTLKIRSTKLEDSAMYFCASLRDRDEKLLFGSGTQLSVL.